A selection of T cell receptor beta chains follows, all from one sample in a study of blood T cell repertoires in COVID-19. TCRdb's table, derived via immunoSEQ multiplex PCR, lists solely in-frame clones and lacks some. This table holds tens of thousands of clones, over 70% found once. Input material: peripheral blood. The receptor source for this set is a human donor in a cohort sampled during active COVID-19. CDR3s include the opening cysteine and the closing phenylalanine or tryptophan. D genes are given only for firm matches.

d_gene	v_gene	j_gene	CDR3nt	CDR3aa
TRBD2	TRBV4-1	TRBJ2-1	TGCGCCAGCAGCCAAGTTCCGACTAGCGGGAGCGGTGAGCAGTTCTTC	CASSQVPTSGSGEQFF
TRBD2	TRBV7-9	TRBJ2-1	TGTGCCAGCAGCCCCGGACTTTCCGGGACTAGCGGAGGGTACAATGAGCAGTTCTTC	CASSPGLSGTSGGYNEQFF
.	TRBV28	TRBJ2-3	TGTGCCAGCAGAGGGACTCTATTCACAGATACGCAGTATTTT	CASRGTLFTDTQYF
TRBD1	TRBV5-1	TRBJ2-3	TGCGCCAGCAGCTTGGCTGTGACAGGGGGTGAGGATACGCAGTATTTT	CASSLAVTGGEDTQYF
.	TRBV3-1/TRBV3-2	TRBJ1-1	TGTGCCAGCAGCCAAGGGGTAGCGAACACTGAAGCTTTCTTT	CASSQGVANTEAFF
.	TRBV4-1	TRBJ2-5	TGCGCCAGCAGCCAAGATGAAAACCTAGCGATCCGAAGGGAGACCCAGTACTTC	CASSQDENLAIRRETQYF
TRBD2	TRBV20-1	TRBJ2-7	TGCAGTGCTGGGGACTATAGCGAGCAGTACTTC	CSAGDYSEQYF
.	TRBV27	TRBJ2-5	TGTGCCAGCGCCTGGGACCCCCAGGGGGAGACCCAGTACTTC	CASAWDPQGETQYF
TRBD1	TRBV28	TRBJ1-3	TGTGCCAGCAGTTCACCAGGGGGCGAGAACACCATATATTTT	CASSSPGGENTIYF
TRBD1	TRBV7-8	TRBJ1-5	TGTGCCAGCAGCTTTGTCGGGACAGAAAATCAGCCCCAGCATTTT	CASSFVGTENQPQHF
.	TRBV3-1/TRBV3-2	TRBJ2-7	TGTGCCAGCAGCCAAGTGGCTTATCCTAGGGGTTTTGACGAGCAGTACTTC	CASSQVAYPRGFDEQYF
.	TRBV27	TRBJ1-2	TGTGCCAGCAGCCGAGAACAGGGAGCGCAGGGCTACACCTTC	CASSREQGAQGYTF